These 19 T cell receptor beta chains were all obtained from the same sample, sequenced in a study of cytomegalovirus exposure and HLA in healthy donors (dated by TCRdb to about 2017). Library preparation employed the immunoSEQ multiplex PCR assay. The multiplex PCR relied on a mix of 60 forward primers for TCR Vbeta segments and 13 reverse primers for TCR Jbeta segments. TCRdb stores this immuneACCESS table with in-frame sequences only. Part of the clones is absent; in the studies checked, under half of the shortfall reflects unresolved V genes, and no reason is known for the rest. The sample table records roughly 180,000 clones; around 80% of these occur just once. Jointly, the top ten make up around 4.1% of the sample. Input material: PBMCs. Receptors were obtained from a woman aged 45-60 years in good health and CMV-seropositive.

Only a few counts were recorded for this clone. The chain has TRBV6-5 and TRBJ2-1, with 14 bases lining up with TRBD2. V was clipped by 5 bases and J by 8 bases; unmatched bases: 2. Germline V gives CDR1 MNHEY, CDR2 SVGAGI. The CDR3 has 14 residues. The CDR3 region is CASSGTSGGYEQFF. CDR3 bases: TGTGCCAGCAGTGGGACTAGCGGGGGCTATGAGCAGTTCTTC.

The gene calls are TRBV19 and TRBJ2-1, with D perhaps TRBD1 (6 bases). Germline lookup yields CDR1 LNHDA and CDR2 SQIVND (reference sequence). Trimming stripped 7 bases from V and 0 bases from J, with 10 bases between. The CDR3 length is 14 residues. DNA of the CDR3: TGTGCCAGTAAAGGGGGAGTCTCCTACAATGAGCAGTTCTTC. It specifies CASKGGVSYNEQFF.

The chain uses TRBV4-3 and TRBJ1-3, with 7 bases aligning to TRBD1. The CDR3 has 17 amino acids. Germline CDR1 LGHNA, CDR2 YSLEER. The V segment lost 0 bases and the J segment 7 bases; nucleotides outside the gene matches: 12. Written as DNA, the CDR3 is TGCGCCAGCAGCCAAGAGGCCAGGGGGTATCGCGGGAACACCATATATTTT. Translating gives CASSQEARGYRGNTIYF.

The chain is built from TRBV7-2 and TRBJ2-7; possible D gene TRBD2, 6 bases. Per germline, CDR1 SGHTA and CDR2 FQGNSA. V was trimmed by 1 base and J by 0 bases, leaving 10 bases between them. This CDR3 region has 15 residues. The CDR3: CASSLVRGTSYEQYF. The CDR3 DNA follows: TGTGCCAGCAGCTTAGTGCGCGGGACCTCCTACGAGCAGTACTTC. Combining the CDR3 with reference TRBV7-2 and TRBJ2-7 gives the whole variable domain GAGVSQSPSNKVTEKGKDVELRCDPISGHTALYWYRQSLGQGLEFLIYFQGNSAPDKSGLPSDRFSAERTGGSVSTLTIQRTQQEDSAVYLCASSLVRGTSYEQYFGPGTRLTVT.

The CDR3 DNA reads as TGTGCCACCAGCAGAGCCCCGGATCTCACGGGCTCCTACGAGCAGTACTTC. Amino acid sequence: CATSRAPDLTGSYEQYF. The genes are TRBV15 and TRBJ2-7; D remains ambiguous. V gave up 1 base and J gave up 0 bases, with 16 bases separating them. Germline CDR1 reads LNHNV; CDR2 reads YYDKDF (reference sequence). The CDR3 is 17 residues long.

The V and J genes are TRBV7-2 and TRBJ1-3; TRBD1 matches 10 bases. The V gene end was trimmed by 1 base and the J gene end by 10 bases; junction bases not matched to a gene: 10. The CDR3 loop spans 16 amino acids. Germline V gives CDR1 SGHTA, CDR2 FQGNSA. Here the CDR3 reads CASSLGGQGDRRTIYF. The CDR3 bases are TGTGCCAGCAGCTTAGGCGGACAGGGGGATCGAAGGACCATATATTTT.

The chain joins TRBV7-2 to TRBJ1-2; D not certain. Germline CDR1 reads SGHTA; CDR2 reads FQGNSA. The CDR3 runs to 8 residues. With 5 bases removed from V and 12 bases from J, the gap between germline ends came to 4 bases. The CDR3 protein is CASSPNTF. As DNA, the CDR3 is TGTGCCAGCAGCCCAAACACCTTC.

A few counts support this clone. The V gene is TRBV29-1, the J gene TRBJ1-3, with D maybe TRBD1 (5 bases). CDR3 length equals 13 residues. The V and J ends lost 2 bases and 5 bases respectively, with 10 bases between them. Germline CDR1 SQVTM, CDR2 ANQGSEA. The CDR3 region is CSVELAGRNTIYF. The CDR3 DNA sequence: TGCAGCGTTGAATTGGCAGGGAGAAACACCATATATTTT.

CDR3 sequence (DNA): TGCAGCGTTTCTAGGACAGGGGGCAGGGAGCAGTACTTC. It specifies CSVSRTGGREQYF. The chain combines TRBV29-1 with TRBJ2-7; 11 nucleotides align to TRBD1. Germline V gene data show CDR1 as SQVTM and CDR2 as ANQGSEA. The CDR3 loop spans 13 amino acids. Trimming took 5 bases from V and 7 from J; bases not matched to a gene: 7.

This rearrangement joins TRBV30 to TRBJ1-2, with TRBD1 matching 7 bases. CDR3 size: 16 residues. In germline, CDR1 is GTSNPN, CDR2 SVGIG (reference sequence). Trimming removed 1 base from V and 5 bases from J; junction bases left unmatched: 13. Written as DNA, the CDR3 is TGTGCCTGGAGTGCTATTGTTCCGACAGGGTTGTATGGCTACACCTTC. This sequence encodes CAWSAIVPTGLYGYTF.

The gene calls are TRBV10-3 and TRBJ2-7; the match to TRBD1 covers 11 bases. CDR3 length: 14 amino acids. CDR1 and CDR2 from the germline V gene are ENHRY and SYGVKD. V shed 6 bases and J 5 bases; nucleotides not matched to a gene: 6. The CDR3 coding sequence is TGTGCCATCAGCCTAGGGGACAGGGGGGACGAGCAGTACTTC. This gives the protein CAISLGDRGDEQYF.

Only a few counts were recorded for this clone. V gene TRBV9 combines with J gene TRBJ2-7; TRBD1 agrees at 11 bases. The CDR3 consists of 18 residues. Germline V gene sequence: CDR1 SGDLS, CDR2 YYNGEE. The J segment lost 3 bases and the V segment lost 0 bases, leaving 11 bases of the junction unmatched. CDR3 in DNA: TGTGCCAGCAGCGTAGTTGGGACAGGGGGGAAGAGGAGCTACGAGCAGTACTTC. It yields the protein CASSVVGTGGKRSYEQYF.

In its sample, this clone was seen a few times. Here the CDR3 DNA reads TGTGCCAGCAGCTTGGTGGGGCCAGGGGGCGAGCAGTACTTC. Translation: CASSLVGPGGEQYF. The rearrangement uses TRBV7-2 and TRBJ2-7; 7 nucleotides match TRBD1. This CDR3 comprises 14 residues. The V and J ends lost 3 bases and 6 bases, in that order; junction bases with no gene match: 8. CDR1 and CDR2 from the germline V gene are SGHTA and FQGNSA. The full variable domain, with the rest looked up from reference TRBV7-2 and TRBJ2-7, is GAGVSQSPSNKVTEKGKDVELRCDPISGHTALYWYRQSLGQGLEFLIYFQGNSAPDKSGLPSDRFSAERTGGSVSTLTIQRTQQEDSAVYLCASSLVGPGGEQYFGPGTRLTVT.

This rearrangement joins TRBV10-3 to TRBJ2-7; 15 nucleotides line up with TRBD2. The CDR3 is 19 residues long. Per germline, CDR1 ENHRY and CDR2 SYGVKD. J gave up 0 bases and V 4 bases, and 10 bases lay outside the gene matches. Here the CDR3 DNA reads TGTGCCATCAGTGTATCGGGACTAGCGGGAGGTTCCAGCTCCTACGAGCAGTACTTC. The encoded protein is CAISVSGLAGGSSSYEQYF.

The chain carries TRBV7-3 and TRBJ2-1; D is perhaps TRBD2 (6 bases). The germline V and J ends were trimmed by 6 bases and 5 bases, with 17 bases remaining between them. Germline V gene sequence: CDR1 SGHTA, CDR2 FQGTGA. This CDR3 is built from 15 residues. CDR3 sequence: CASSFHSGLDNEQFF. CDR3 sequence (DNA): TGTGCCAGCAGTTTCCATAGCGGCCTGGACAATGAGCAGTTCTTC.

This chain links TRBV29-1 with TRBJ1-2, with TRBD1 matching 9 bases. The CDR3 consists of 13 residues. CDR1 and CDR2 from the germline V gene are SQVTM and ANQGSEA. V shed 6 bases and J 3 bases; nucleotides not matched to a gene: 5. The CDR3 DNA follows: TGCAGCGTGAGAGACAGGGGGGACTATGGCTACACCTTC. Its translation is CSVRDRGDYGYTF.

CDR3 protein: CASSQATVGTEAFF. Here the CDR3 DNA reads TGTGCCAGCAGCCAGGCCACAGTGGGCACTGAAGCTTTCTTT. V gene TRBV16 combines with J gene TRBJ1-1; D is uncertain. Germline loops: CDR1 KGHSY, CDR2 FQNENV. There are 14 residues in the CDR3. V dropped 3 bases and J dropped 4 bases, with 12 bases sitting between them.

V and J are TRBV19 and TRBJ1-2; D is ambiguous. The length of the CDR3 is 16 residues. Germline loops: CDR1 LNHDA, CDR2 SQIVND (reference sequence). With 6 bases removed from V and 4 bases from J, the gap between germline ends came to 21 bases. CDR3 residues: CASRMTPTTPFYGYTF. Here the CDR3 DNA reads TGTGCCAGTAGGATGACGCCGACAACGCCATTCTATGGCTACACCTTC.

J is TRBJ1-1 and V is TRBV7-6; D not certain. Germline V gene sequence: CDR1 SGHVS, CDR2 FNYEAQ. The CDR3 is made up of 15 amino acids. The ends were cut back, 5 bases at V and 5 bases at J, with 18 bases in the middle. The CDR3 here is CASSPLYTERTEAFF. For the CDR3, the DNA is TGTGCCAGCAGCCCCCTTTATACGGAGAGGACTGAAGCTTTCTTT.